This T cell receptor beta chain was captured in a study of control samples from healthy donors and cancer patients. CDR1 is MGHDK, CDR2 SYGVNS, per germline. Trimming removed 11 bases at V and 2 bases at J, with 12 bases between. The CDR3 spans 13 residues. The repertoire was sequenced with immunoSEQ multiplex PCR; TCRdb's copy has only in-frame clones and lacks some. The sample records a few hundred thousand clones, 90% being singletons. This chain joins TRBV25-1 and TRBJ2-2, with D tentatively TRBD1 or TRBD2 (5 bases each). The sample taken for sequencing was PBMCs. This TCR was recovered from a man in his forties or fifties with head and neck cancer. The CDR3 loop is CAVTRGNTGELFF. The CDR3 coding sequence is TGTGCCGTGACGAGGGGTAACACCGGGGAGCTGTTTTTT. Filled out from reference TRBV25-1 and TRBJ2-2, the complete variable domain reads EADIYQTPRYLVIGTGKKITLECSQTMGHDKMYWYQQDPGMELHLIHYSYGVNSTEKGDLSSESTVSRIRTEHFPLTLESARPSHTSQYLCAVTRGNTGELFFGEGSRLTVL.